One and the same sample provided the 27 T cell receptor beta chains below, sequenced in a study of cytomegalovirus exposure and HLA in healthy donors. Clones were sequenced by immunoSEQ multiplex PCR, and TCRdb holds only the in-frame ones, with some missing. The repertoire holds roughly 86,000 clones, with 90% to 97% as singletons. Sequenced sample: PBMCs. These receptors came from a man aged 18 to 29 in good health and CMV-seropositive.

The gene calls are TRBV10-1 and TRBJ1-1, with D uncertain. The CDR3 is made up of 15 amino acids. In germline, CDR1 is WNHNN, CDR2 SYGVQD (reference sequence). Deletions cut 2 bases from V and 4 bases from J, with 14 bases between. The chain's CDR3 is CASSEMSGVRTEAFF. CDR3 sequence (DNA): TGCGCCAGCAGTGAGATGTCCGGGGTGCGCACTGAAGCTTTCTTT.

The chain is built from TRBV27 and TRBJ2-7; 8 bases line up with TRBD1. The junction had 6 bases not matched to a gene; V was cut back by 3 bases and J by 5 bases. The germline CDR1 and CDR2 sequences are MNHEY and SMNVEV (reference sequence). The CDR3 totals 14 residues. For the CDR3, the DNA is TGTGCCAGCAGTTTCCGAGACAGGGGCAACGAGCAGTACTTC. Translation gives CASSFRDRGNEQYF.

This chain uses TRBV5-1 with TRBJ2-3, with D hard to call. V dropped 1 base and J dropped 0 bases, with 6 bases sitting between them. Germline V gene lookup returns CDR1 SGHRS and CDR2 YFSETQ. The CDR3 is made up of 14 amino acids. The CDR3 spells CASSLYRSTDTQYF. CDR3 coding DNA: TGCGCCAGCAGCTTGTACAGAAGCACAGATACGCAGTATTTT.

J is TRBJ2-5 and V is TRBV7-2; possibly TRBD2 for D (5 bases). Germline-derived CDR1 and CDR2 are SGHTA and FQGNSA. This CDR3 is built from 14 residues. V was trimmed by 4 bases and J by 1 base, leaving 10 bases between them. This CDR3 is CASSSRGIQETQYF. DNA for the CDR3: TGTGCCAGCAGCTCAAGAGGGATCCAAGAGACCCAGTACTTC.

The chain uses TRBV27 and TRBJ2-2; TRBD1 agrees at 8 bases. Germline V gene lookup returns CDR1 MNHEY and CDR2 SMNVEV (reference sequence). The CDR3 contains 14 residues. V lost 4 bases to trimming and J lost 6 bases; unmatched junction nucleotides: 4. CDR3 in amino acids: CASSSTGASGELFF. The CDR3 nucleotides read TGTGCCAGCAGTTCGACAGGGGCGTCCGGGGAGCTGTTTTTT.

The CDR3 sequence is CSAVDRRETQYF. The DNA of the CDR3 is TGCAGCGCGGTGGACCGGAGGGAGACCCAGTACTTC. J is TRBJ2-5 and V is TRBV29-1, with D possibly matching TRBD2 (5 bases). Germline V gene sequence: CDR1 SQVTM, CDR2 ANQGSEA. This CDR3 has 12 residues. V shed 7 bases and J shed 5 bases, with 14 bases lying between them.

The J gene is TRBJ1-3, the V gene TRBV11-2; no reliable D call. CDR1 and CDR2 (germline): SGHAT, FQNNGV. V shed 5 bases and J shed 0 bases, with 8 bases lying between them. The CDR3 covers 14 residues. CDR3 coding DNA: TGTGCCAGCAGCGCCAGATTCTCTGGAAACACCATATATTTT. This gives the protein CASSARFSGNTIYF.

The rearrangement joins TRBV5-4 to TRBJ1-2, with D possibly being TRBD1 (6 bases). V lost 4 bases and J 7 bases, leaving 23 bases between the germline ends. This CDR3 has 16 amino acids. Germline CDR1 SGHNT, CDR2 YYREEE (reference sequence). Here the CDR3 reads CASSPEPGDRKAGYTF. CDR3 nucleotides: TGTGCCAGCAGCCCCGAACCAGGGGATCGTAAGGCTGGCTACACCTTC.

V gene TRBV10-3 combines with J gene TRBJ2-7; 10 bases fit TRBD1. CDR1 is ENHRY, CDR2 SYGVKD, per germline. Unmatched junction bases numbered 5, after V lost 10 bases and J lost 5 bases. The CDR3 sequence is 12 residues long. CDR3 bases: TGTGCCACATGGACAGGGGGTGACGAGCAGTACTTC. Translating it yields CATWTGGDEQYF.

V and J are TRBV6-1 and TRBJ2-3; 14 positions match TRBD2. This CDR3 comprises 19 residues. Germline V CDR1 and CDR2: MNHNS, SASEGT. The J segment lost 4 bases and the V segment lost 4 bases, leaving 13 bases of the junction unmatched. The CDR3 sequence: CASSATLGGLAGEPDTQYF. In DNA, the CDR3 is TGTGCCAGCAGTGCCACGCTCGGGGGACTAGCGGGAGAGCCAGATACGCAGTATTTT.

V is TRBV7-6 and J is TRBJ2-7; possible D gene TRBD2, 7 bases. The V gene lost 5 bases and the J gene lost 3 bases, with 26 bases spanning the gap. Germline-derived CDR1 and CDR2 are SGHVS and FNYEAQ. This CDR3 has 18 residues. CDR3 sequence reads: CASSPGPGGGGGGYEQYF. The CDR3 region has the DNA TGTGCCAGCAGCCCTGGCCCGGGAGGAGGGGGTGGGGGCTACGAGCAGTACTTC.

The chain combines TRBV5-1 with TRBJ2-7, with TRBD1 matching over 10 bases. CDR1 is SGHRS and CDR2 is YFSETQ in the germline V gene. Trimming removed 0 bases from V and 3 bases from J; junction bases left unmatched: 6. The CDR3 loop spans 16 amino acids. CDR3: CASSLDTDRGIYEQYF. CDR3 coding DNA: TGCGCCAGCAGCTTGGATACGGACAGGGGGATCTACGAGCAGTACTTC.

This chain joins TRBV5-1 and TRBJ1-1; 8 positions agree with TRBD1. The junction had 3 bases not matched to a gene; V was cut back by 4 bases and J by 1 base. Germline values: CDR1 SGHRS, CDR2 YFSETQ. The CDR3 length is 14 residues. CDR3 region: CASSNGQGNTEAFF. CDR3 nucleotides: TGCGCCAGCAGCAACGGACAGGGGAACACTGAAGCTTTCTTT.

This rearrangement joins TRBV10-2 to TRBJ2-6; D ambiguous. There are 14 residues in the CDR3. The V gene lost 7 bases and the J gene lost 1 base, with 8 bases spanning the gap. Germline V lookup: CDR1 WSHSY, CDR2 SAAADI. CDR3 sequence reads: CASISRSGANVLTF. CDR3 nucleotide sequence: TGCGCCAGCATCTCTCGGTCTGGGGCCAACGTCCTGACTTTC.

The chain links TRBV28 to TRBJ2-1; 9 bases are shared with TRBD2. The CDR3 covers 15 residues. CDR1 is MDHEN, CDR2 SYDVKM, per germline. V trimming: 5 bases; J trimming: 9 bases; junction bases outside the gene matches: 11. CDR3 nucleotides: TGTGCCAGCAGTACCCCTGGCGGGGGGGTTGGTGAGCAGTTCTTC. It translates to CASSTPGGGVGEQFF. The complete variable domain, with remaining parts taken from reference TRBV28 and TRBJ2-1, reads DVKVTQSSRYLVKRTGEKVFLECVQDMDHENMFWYRQDPGLGLRLIYFSYDVKMKEKGDIPEGYSVSREKKERFSLILESASTNQTSMYLCASSTPGGGVGEQFFGPGTRLTVL.

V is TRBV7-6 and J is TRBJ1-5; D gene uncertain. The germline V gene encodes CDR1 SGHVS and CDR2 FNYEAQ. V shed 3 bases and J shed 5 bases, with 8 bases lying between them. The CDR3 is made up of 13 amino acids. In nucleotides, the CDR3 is TGTGCCAGCAGCTTTGGTGAGGATCAGCCCCAGCATTTT. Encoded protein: CASSFGEDQPQHF.

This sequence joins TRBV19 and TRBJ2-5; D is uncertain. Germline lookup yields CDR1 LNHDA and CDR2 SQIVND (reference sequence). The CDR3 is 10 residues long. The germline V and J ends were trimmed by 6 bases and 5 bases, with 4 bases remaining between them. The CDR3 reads CASSGETQYF. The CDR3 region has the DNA TGTGCCAGTAGCGGGGAGACCCAGTACTTC.

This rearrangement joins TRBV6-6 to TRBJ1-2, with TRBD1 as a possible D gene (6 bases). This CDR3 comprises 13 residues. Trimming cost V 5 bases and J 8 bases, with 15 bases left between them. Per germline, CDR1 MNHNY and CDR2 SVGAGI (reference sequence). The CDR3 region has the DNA TGTGCCAGCAGTCACAGGGTTACATACGGCTACACCTTC. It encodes CASSHRVTYGYTF.

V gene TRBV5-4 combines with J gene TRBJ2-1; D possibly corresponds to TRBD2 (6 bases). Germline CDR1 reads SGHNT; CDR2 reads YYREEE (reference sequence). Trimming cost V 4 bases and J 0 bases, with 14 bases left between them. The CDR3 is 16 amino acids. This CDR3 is CASSLRGTLSYNEQFF. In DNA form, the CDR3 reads TGTGCCAGCAGCCTGCGCGGGACTCTCTCCTACAATGAGCAGTTCTTC.

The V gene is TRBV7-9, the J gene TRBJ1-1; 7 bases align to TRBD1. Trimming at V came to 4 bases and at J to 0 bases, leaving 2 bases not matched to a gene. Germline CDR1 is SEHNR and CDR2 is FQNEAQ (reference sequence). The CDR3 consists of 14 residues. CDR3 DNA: TGTGCCAGCAGCTCGGACAGGATGAACACTGAAGCTTTCTTT. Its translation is CASSSDRMNTEAFF.

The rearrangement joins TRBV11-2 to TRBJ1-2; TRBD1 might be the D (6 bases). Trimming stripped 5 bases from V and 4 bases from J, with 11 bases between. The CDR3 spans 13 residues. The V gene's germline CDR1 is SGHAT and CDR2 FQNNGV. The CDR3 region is CASSLGQSYGYTF. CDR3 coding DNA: TGTGCCAGCAGCCTCGGACAGAGCTATGGCTACACCTTC.

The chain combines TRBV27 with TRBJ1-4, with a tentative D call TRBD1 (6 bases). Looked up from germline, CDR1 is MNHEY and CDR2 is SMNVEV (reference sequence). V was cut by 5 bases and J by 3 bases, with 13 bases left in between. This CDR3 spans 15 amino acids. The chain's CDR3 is CASSLHRVANEKLFF. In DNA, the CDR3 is TGTGCCAGCAGTCTACACAGGGTGGCTAATGAAAAACTGTTTTTT.

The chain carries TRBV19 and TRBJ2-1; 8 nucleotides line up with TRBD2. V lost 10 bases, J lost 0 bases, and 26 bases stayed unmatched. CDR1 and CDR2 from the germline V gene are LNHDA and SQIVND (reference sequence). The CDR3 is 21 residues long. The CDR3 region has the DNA TGTGCCACCTCCAGCCAGGCTAGCGGGTTCGAGACCTTGAGCTCCTACAATGAGCAGTTCTTC. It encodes CATSSQASGFETLSSYNEQFF.

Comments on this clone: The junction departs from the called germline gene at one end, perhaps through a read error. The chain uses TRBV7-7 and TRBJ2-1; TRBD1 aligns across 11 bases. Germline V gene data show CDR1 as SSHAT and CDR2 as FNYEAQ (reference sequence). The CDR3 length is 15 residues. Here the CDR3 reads CASSLEGTGGNEQFF. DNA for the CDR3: TGTGCTAGCAGCTTGGAGGGGACAGGGGGGAATGAGCAGTTCTTC. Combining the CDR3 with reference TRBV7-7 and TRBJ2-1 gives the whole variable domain GAGVSQSPRYKVTKRGQDVTLRCDPISSHATLYWYQQALGQGPEFLTYFNYEAQPDKSGLPSDRFSAERPEGSISTLTIQRTEQRDSAMYRCASSLEGTGGNEQFFGPGTRLTVL.

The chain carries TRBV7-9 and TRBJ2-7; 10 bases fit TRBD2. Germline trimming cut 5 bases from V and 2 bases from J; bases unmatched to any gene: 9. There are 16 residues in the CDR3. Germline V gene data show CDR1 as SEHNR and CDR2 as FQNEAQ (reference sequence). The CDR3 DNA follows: TGTGCCAGCAGCCCAGAGGGGCTAGCGGGAGCCTACGAGCAGTACTTC. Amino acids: CASSPEGLAGAYEQYF.

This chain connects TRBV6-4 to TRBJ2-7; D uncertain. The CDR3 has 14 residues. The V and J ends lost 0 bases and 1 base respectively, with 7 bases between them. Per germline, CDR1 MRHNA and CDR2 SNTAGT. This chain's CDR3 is CASSDSAGSYEQYF. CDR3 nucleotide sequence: TGTGCCAGCAGTGACTCTGCCGGTTCCTACGAGCAGTACTTC.

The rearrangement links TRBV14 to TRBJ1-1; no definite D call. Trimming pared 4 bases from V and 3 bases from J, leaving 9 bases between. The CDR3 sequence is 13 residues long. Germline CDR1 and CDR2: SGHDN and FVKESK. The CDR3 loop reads CASSLGEDTEAFF. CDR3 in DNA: TGTGCCAGCAGCCTCGGGGAGGACACTGAAGCTTTCTTT. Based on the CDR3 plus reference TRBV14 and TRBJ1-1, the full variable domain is EAGVTQFPSHSVIEKGQTVTLRCDPISGHDNLYWYRRVMGKEIKFLLHFVKESKQDESGMPNNRFLAERTGGTYSTLKVQPAELEDSGVYFCASSLGEDTEAFFGQGTRLTVV.